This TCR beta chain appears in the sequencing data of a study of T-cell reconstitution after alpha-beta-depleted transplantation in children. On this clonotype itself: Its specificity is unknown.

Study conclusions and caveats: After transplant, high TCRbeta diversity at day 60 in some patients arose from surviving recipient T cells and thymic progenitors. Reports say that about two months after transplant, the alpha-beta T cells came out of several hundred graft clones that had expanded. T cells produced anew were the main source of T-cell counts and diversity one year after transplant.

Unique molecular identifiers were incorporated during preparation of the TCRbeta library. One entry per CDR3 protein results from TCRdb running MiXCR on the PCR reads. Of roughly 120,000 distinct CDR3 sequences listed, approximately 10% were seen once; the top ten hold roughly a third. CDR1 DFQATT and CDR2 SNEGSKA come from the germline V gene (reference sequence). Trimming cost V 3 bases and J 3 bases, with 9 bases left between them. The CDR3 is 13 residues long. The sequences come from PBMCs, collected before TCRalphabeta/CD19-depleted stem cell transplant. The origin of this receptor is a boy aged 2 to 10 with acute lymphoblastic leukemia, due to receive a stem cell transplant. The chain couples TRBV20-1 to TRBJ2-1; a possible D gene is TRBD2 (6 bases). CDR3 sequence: CSASGGLYNEQFF. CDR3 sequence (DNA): TGCAGTGCTAGCGGGGGTCTCTACAATGAGCAGTTCTTC.